These 22 T cell receptor beta chains were sequenced from one sample in a study of CD8+CD57+ T cells in acquired aplastic anemia. All patients picked for sequencing had shown, by flow cytometry, an expansion of CD8+CD57+ cells. The template used for profiling TCR beta VDJ and CDR3 was genomic DNA. TCRdb passed the reads through MiXCR, listing each CDR3 protein once. This sample has approximately 100,000 distinct CDR3 sequences, with less than 75% found just once. Sequenced sample: sorted CD4+, CD8+, or CD8+CD57+ T cells (not recorded which) from PBMCs. The receptors derive from a human donor with aplastic anemia.

V gene TRBV5-6 combines with J gene TRBJ1-6; 8 nucleotides agree with TRBD1. The CDR3 is 17 amino acids. Germline lookup yields CDR1 SGHDT and CDR2 YYEEEE. V dropped 4 bases and J dropped 4; count of bases not matched to a gene: 10. CDR3 nucleotides: TGTGCCAGCAGCCTGCGTTGGACAGGGCCATATAATTCACCCCTCCACTTT. Its translation is CASSLRWTGPYNSPLHF.

The chain carries TRBV25-1 and TRBJ1-2; no reliable D call. V lost 7 bases and J 4 bases, leaving 13 bases between the germline ends. The V gene's germline CDR1 is MGHDK and CDR2 SYGVNS. The CDR3 extends over 13 amino acids. In nucleotides, the CDR3 is TGTGCCAGCATGAGAGAAGGGTCCTATGGCTACACCTTC. Amino acid sequence: CASMREGSYGYTF.

This clonotype was seen many times. V is TRBV25-1 and J is TRBJ2-1; the D gene is possibly TRBD1 (6 bases). Trimming took 1 base from V and 4 from J, leaving 8 bases between them. Germline V gene data show CDR1 as MGHDK and CDR2 as SYGVNS. The CDR3 contains 14 residues. Here the CDR3 reads CASSELRGYNEQFF. The DNA for the CDR3 is TGTGCCAGCAGTGAATTAAGGGGGTACAATGAGCAGTTCTTC.

This clonotype was recorded at least ten times. The genes are TRBV6-5 and TRBJ1-4; 7 nucleotides match TRBD1. CDR3 length: 16 residues. Per the germline V gene, CDR1 is MNHEY and CDR2 is SVGAGI. J lost 7 bases, V lost 4 bases, and 12 bases had no gene match. This chain's CDR3 is CASSSSRTGDREKLFF. Written as DNA, the CDR3 is TGTGCCAGCAGTTCTTCCCGGACAGGAGATCGTGAAAAACTGTTTTTT.

This clonotype was detected ten times or more. The rearrangement links TRBV5-6 to TRBJ2-5; 14 nucleotides agree with TRBD2. With V trimmed by 3 bases and J by 5 bases, 9 bases remained unmatched. CDR1 is SGHDT and CDR2 is YYEEEE in the germline V gene. The CDR3 covers 17 residues. CDR3 sequence reads: CASSSPGLAGVFETQYF. In DNA form, the CDR3 reads TGTGCCAGCAGCTCCCCGGGACTAGCGGGAGTTTTTGAGACCCAGTACTTC.

This clonotype was seen many times. The CDR3 protein is CASSLGGLAQYNEQFF. CDR3 DNA sequence: TGTGCCAGCAGCTTAGGGGGACTAGCCCAATACAATGAGCAGTTCTTC. V gene TRBV7-9 combines with J gene TRBJ2-1, with 9 bases aligning to TRBD2. This CDR3 contains 16 residues. The trim removed 1 base at V and 4 bases at J, leaving 5 bases unmatched. CDR1 SEHNR and CDR2 FQNEAQ come from the germline V gene (reference sequence).

Comments on this clonotype: An end of the junction differs from the germline gene, which may be a read error. The CDR3 nucleotides are TGTGCCAGCAGCTTGGCGCTTTCGGGGACCCAGTATTTC. Its protein is CASSLALSGTQYF. This chain connects TRBV5-4 to TRBJ2-5; D might be TRBD1 or TRBD2, each matching 5 bases. The CDR3 is made up of 13 amino acids. Germline V gives CDR1 SGHNT, CDR2 YYREEE (reference sequence).

The chain combines TRBV20-1 with TRBJ2-7, with 9 positions matching TRBD2. This CDR3 is 13 amino acids long. CDR1 DFQATT and CDR2 SNEGSKA come from the germline V gene (reference sequence). The V and J ends lost 3 bases and 7 bases, in that order; junction bases with no gene match: 7. CDR3: CSARGTSTGEQYF. The CDR3 DNA reads as TGCAGTGCTAGGGGGACTAGCACGGGTGAGCAGTACTTC.

The CDR3 reads CASSEQVGANVLTF. The CDR3, as DNA: TGTGCCAGCAGTGAACAGGTCGGGGCCAACGTCCTGACTTTC. The chain couples TRBV25-1 to TRBJ2-6; D is ambiguous. The CDR3 length is 14 residues. In germline, CDR1 is MGHDK, CDR2 SYGVNS. Deletions cut 2 bases from V and 4 bases from J, with 6 bases between.

The genes are TRBV25-1 and TRBJ2-1; D gene unclear. V shed 3 bases and J shed 7 bases, with 19 bases lying between them. Germline CDR1 reads MGHDK; CDR2 reads SYGVNS. CDR3 length equals 16 residues. The CDR3 region has the DNA TGTGCCAGCAGTGATGAGGACCCAAGCCGTTGGAATGAGCAGTTCTTC. Translated: CASSDEDPSRWNEQFF.

This clonotype was recorded many times. This chain joins TRBV6-4 and TRBJ2-1; D perhaps matches TRBD1 (5 bases). CDR3 length: 18 amino acids. Germline V gene lookup returns CDR1 MRHNA and CDR2 SNTAGT. The V end lost 0 bases, the J end lost 1 base, and 16 bases lay between the germline ends. CDR3: CASSDSSTGALSYNEQFF. The CDR3 region has the DNA TGTGCCAGCAGTGACTCGAGCACAGGCGCTCTATCCTACAATGAGCAGTTCTTC.

This chain links TRBV7-9 with TRBJ2-5, with D tentatively TRBD1 (5 bases). CDR1 is SEHNR and CDR2 is FQNEAQ in the germline V gene (reference sequence). The CDR3 is made up of 12 amino acids. V lost 6 bases to trimming and J lost 5 bases, with 10 bases between them. DNA of the CDR3: TGTGCCAGCAGTTGGGGCCGGGAGACCCAGTACTTC. Translating gives CASSWGRETQYF.

This clonotype is a singleton in its sample. CDR3 sequence (DNA): TGTGCCAGCAGCTTATGGGCTAGCACAGATACGCAGTATTTT. Translation: CASSLWASTDTQYF. The chain combines TRBV7-9 with TRBJ2-3; no definite D call. This CDR3 is built from 14 residues. Trimming pared 2 bases from V and 0 bases from J, leaving 6 bases between. In germline, CDR1 is SEHNR, CDR2 FQNEAQ (reference sequence).

The chain joins TRBV7-2 to TRBJ2-5, with TRBD2 matching 14 bases. The CDR3 is made up of 14 amino acids. Germline trimming cut 5 bases from V and 7 bases from J; bases unmatched to any gene: 3. Germline V gives CDR1 SGHTA, CDR2 FQGNSA. CDR3 in DNA: TGTGCCAGCAGCGTTGGACTAGCGGGAGGGACCCAGTACTTC. This encodes CASSVGLAGGTQYF. Full variable domain (missing parts from reference TRBV7-2 and TRBJ2-5): GAGVSQSPSNKVTEKGKDVELRCDPISGHTALYWYRQSLGQGLEFLIYFQGNSAPDKSGLPSDRFSAERTGGSVSTLTIQRTQQEDSAVYLCASSVGLAGGTQYFGPGTRLLVL.

This clonotype was found many times. The chain combines TRBV7-6 with TRBJ2-3, with a tentative D call TRBD1 (6 bases). CDR1 SGHVS and CDR2 FNYEAQ come from the germline V gene. Trimming removed 1 base at V and 4 bases at J, with 12 bases between. The CDR3 spans 15 residues. The CDR3 DNA reads TGTGCCAGCAGCTTAGGGACAGCGTGGGCAGATACGCAGTATTTT. Encoded protein: CASSLGTAWADTQYF.

This chain joins TRBV20-1 and TRBJ2-3, with 12 bases aligning to TRBD2. With 4 bases clipped from V and 6 bases from J, the junction kept 8 bases outside the gene matches. The CDR3 runs to 15 residues. CDR1 and CDR2 from the germline V gene are DFQATT and SNEGSKA (reference sequence). CDR3 region: CSATSLGTSGDTQYF. CDR3 DNA sequence: TGCAGTGCTACCTCACTTGGGACTAGCGGGGATACGCAGTATTTT.

The chain carries TRBV20-1 and TRBJ2-7, with D perhaps TRBD2 (6 bases). The CDR3 is made up of 13 amino acids. V was pared by 6 bases and J by 0 bases, with 12 bases between. Per the germline V gene, CDR1 is DFQATT and CDR2 is SNEGSKA (reference sequence). CDR3 sequence reads: CSAAGHSSYEQYF. The CDR3 DNA reads as TGCAGTGCAGCGGGCCACAGCTCCTACGAGCAGTACTTC.

V is TRBV5-1 and J is TRBJ1-1, with D perhaps TRBD1 (5 bases). V was cut by 2 bases and J by 2 bases, with 10 bases left in between. This CDR3 contains 14 residues. Germline-derived CDR1 and CDR2 are SGHRS and YFSETQ. The CDR3 bases are TGCGCCAGCAGCTTCGTAGGGACTAACACTGAAGCTTTCTTT. Encoded protein: CASSFVGTNTEAFF.

This clonotype was seen once. V gene TRBV20-1 combines with J gene TRBJ2-3, with D hard to call. Between the trimmed V and J ends, which lost 2 bases and 3 bases, there was a span of 6 bases. The CDR3 is made up of 12 amino acids. Germline V gene sequence: CDR1 DFQATT, CDR2 SNEGSKA (reference sequence). CDR3 amino acids: CSARSWTDTQYF. CDR3 nucleotide sequence: TGCAGTGCTAGATCGTGGACAGATACGCAGTATTTT.

The table lists this clonotype with a few counts. V is TRBV20-1 and J is TRBJ2-7; no clear D gene. Germline-derived CDR1 and CDR2 are DFQATT and SNEGSKA (reference sequence). CDR3 length: 10 residues. Deletions cut 4 bases from V and 5 bases from J, with 6 bases between. The CDR3 DNA follows: TGCAGTGCTAAAGAAGACGAGCAGTACTTC. It translates to CSAKEDEQYF.

This clonotype was counted once. The chain couples TRBV10-3 to TRBJ2-7; 9 bases map to TRBD2. Germline assignment: CDR1 ENHRY and CDR2 SYGVKD. The CDR3 has 13 amino acids. The chain's CDR3 is CTAAASGTYEQYF. Here the CDR3 DNA reads TGTACAGCGGCGGCTAGCGGGACCTACGAGCAGTACTTC.

The gene calls are TRBV15 and TRBJ2-2; 8 nucleotides match TRBD1. The germline CDR1 and CDR2 sequences are LNHNV and YYDKDF (reference sequence). The CDR3 has 14 amino acids. V lost 8 bases to trimming and J lost 7 bases; unmatched junction nucleotides: 9. The CDR3 loop is CATRGQGTVGELFF. The DNA of the CDR3 is TGTGCCACCCGTGGACAGGGAACGGTCGGGGAGCTGTTTTTT.